This T cell receptor beta chain was profiled in a study of shared clonotypes between healthy human individuals. Findings of the study overall: Sampling covered nothing but blood. Tissue TCR repertoires likely differ from those found in blood. Several donors held about 5.1% of naive CD4 clonotypes in common.

Measured with immunoSEQ multiplex PCR; TCRdb has only the in-frame clones, and not every one. The sample has over a million clones, around three quarters seen once. With respect to this clone: Its specificity is not known.

The germline V gene has CDR1 SGHVS and CDR2 FNYEAQ. This CDR3 contains 14 residues. The V gene lost 3 bases and the J gene lost 2 bases, with 9 bases spanning the gap. Sample: memory CD4+ T cells from PBMCs. The subset was: CD45RA-negative fraction. The V call is TRBV7-6, the J call TRBJ2-3; D gene uncertain. The source is a man in his late teens or twenties in good health. Some clones in this sample may be carry-over from other donors' samples. CDR3 loop: CASSLSAITDTQYF. The CDR3 bases are TGTGCCAGCAGCTTGTCGGCTATCACAGATACGCAGTATTTT.